This record concerns one T cell receptor beta chain sequence. This specimen belongs to a study of blood T cell repertoires in COVID-19. Turning to the study itself: Some COVID-19 samples were acute and others convalescent; all came from the United States, Italy and Spain. Sources were T cells, B-cell-depleted T cells, or PBMCs; the material itself was cDNA or gDNA.

V was clipped by 2 bases and J by 0 bases; unmatched bases: 7. Germline CDR1 is SGHKS and CDR2 is YYEKEE (reference sequence). This CDR3 comprises 17 residues. Under the authors' procedure: Nucleated cell counts were estimated from reference gene primer amplification. Method: immunoSEQ multiplex PCR; TCRdb's copy keeps in-frame clones and lacks some. V and J calls and clone size are copied from that table; D and trimming were computed from the DNA. The data show roughly 120,000 clones, roughly 80% seen once. The source is a man in his 70s with acute or convalescent COVID-19. The chain recombines TRBV5-5 with TRBJ2-7, with 11 bases fitting TRBD2. The source material was peripheral blood. The CDR3 sequence is CASSFLAGGLPSYEQYF. CDR3 nucleotides: TGTGCCAGCAGCTTCCTAGCGGGGGGACTTCCCTCCTACGAGCAGTACTTC.